The count of the clone carrying this T cell receptor (beta chain) is one. No antigen is known for it. The CDR3 has 13 amino acids. Method: immunoSEQ multiplex PCR; TCRdb's copy keeps in-frame clones and lacks some. The sample holds some 240,000 clones, around 87% seen once. The data were obtained in a study of cytomegalovirus exposure and HLA in healthy donors. Overall study findings and caveats: According to a subsequent analysis, TCR clusters identified in the first cohort showed a tendency to co-occur across the approximately 120 validation repertoires.

The receptor comes from a woman aged 25 to 39 in good health and CMV-seropositive. V is TRBV21-1 and J is TRBJ1-2; whether TRBD1, the table's D call, matches the DNA was not checked. TRBV21-1 represents a pseudogene. The sequenced material came from PBMCs. The CDR3 sequence: CASSKDTGNGYTF. CDR3 nucleotide sequence: TGTGCCAGCAGCAAAGATACAGGGAATGGCTACACCTTC.